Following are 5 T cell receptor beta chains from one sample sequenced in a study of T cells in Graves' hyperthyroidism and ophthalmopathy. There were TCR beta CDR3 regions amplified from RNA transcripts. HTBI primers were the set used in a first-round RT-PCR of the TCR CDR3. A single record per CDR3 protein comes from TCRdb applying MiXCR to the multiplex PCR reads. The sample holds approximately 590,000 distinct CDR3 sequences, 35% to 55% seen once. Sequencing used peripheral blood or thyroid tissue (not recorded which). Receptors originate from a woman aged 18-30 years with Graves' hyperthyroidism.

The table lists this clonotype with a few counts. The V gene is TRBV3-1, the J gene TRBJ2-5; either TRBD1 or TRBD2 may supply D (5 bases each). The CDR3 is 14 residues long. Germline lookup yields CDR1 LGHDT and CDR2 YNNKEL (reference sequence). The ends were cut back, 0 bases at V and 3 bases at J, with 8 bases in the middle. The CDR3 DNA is TGTGCCAGCAGCCAAGAGGGGGTAAAAGAGACCCAGTACTTC. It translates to CASSQEGVKETQYF.

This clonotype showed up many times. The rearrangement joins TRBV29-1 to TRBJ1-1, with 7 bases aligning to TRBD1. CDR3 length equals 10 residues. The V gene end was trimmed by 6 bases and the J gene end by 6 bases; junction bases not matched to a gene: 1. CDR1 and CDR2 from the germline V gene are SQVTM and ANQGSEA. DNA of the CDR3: TGCAGCGTGACAGGGTCTGAAGCTTTCTTT. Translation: CSVTGSEAFF.

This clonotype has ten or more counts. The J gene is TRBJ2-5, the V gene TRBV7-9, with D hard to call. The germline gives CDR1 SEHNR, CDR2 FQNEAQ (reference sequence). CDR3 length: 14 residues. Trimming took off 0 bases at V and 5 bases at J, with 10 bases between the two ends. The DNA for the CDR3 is TGTGCCAGCAGCTTAGCGGTCGCCGTGGAGACCCAGTACTTC. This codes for CASSLAVAVETQYF.

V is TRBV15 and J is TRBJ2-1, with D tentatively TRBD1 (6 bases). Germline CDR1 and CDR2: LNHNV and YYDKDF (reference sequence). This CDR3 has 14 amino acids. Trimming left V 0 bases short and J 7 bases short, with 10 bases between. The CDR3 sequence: CATSRDRGTNEQFF. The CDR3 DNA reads TGTGCCACCAGCAGAGATAGGGGGACGAATGAGCAGTTCTTC.

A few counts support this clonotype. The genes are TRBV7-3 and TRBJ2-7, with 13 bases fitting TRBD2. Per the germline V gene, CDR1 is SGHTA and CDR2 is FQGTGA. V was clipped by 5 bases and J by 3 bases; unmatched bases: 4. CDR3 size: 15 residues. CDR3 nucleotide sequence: TGTGCCAGCAGCCGAGGGACTAGCGGGAACTACGAGCAGTACTTC. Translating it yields CASSRGTSGNYEQYF. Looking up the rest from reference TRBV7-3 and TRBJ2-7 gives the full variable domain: GAGVSQTPSNKVTEKGKYVELRCDPISGHTALYWYRQSLGQGPEFLIYFQGTGAADDSGLPNDRFFAVRPEGSVSTLKIQRTERGDSAVYLCASSRGTSGNYEQYFGPGTRLTVT.